This T cell receptor beta chain was sequenced in a study of breast tumors, draining lymph nodes, adjacent tissues. Broader study findings: Compared with lymph nodes, tumors were less diverse; compared with nontumor tissue, more. Data fit most tumor T cells coming from lymph node, expanding in tumor.

V shed 5 bases and J shed 0 bases, with 16 bases lying between them. This CDR3 is 16 amino acids long. Germline lookup yields CDR1 MDHEN and CDR2 SYDVKM. The sample holds many counts of this clonotype. Its antigen is unknown. The lymph nodes were axillary draining lymph nodes from breast cancer patients. Each CDR3 protein is one row after TCRdb ran MiXCR on the multiplex PCR reads. This sample has around 230,000 distinct CDR3 sequences, with approximately 31% found just once. Specimen: axillary lymph node tissue. The clonotype was recovered from a female donor with breast cancer. Some clones in this sample may be carry-over from other donors' samples. The genes are TRBV28 and TRBJ1-2, with TRBD1 as a possible D gene (5 bases). CDR3 protein: CASSRAREPANYGYTF. Written as DNA, the CDR3 is TGTGCCAGCAGTCGGGCCAGGGAACCAGCTAACTATGGCTACACCTTC.